This T cell receptor beta chain was identified during a study of shared clonotypes between healthy human individuals. TCRdb's copy holds only in-frame clones and misses some; the assay was immunoSEQ multiplex PCR. The sample yields fewer than 500,000 clones, about three quarters seen once. Germline trimming cut 4 bases from V and 5 bases from J; bases unmatched to any gene: 10. The length of the CDR3 is 15 residues. Germline V gene sequence: CDR1 MNHEY, CDR2 SMNVEV (reference sequence). The V and J genes are TRBV27 and TRBJ2-5; 7 bases are a match to TRBD1. The clonotype comes from a woman aged 40 to 49 in good health. Some clones in this sample may be carry-over from other donors' samples. Sequencing was done on a sample of PBMCs. CDR3 in DNA: TGTGCCAGCAGTTCTGGACAGGCGGGTTACGAGACCCAGTACTTC. It is translated as CASSSGQAGYETQYF.